This TCR beta chain was profiled in a study of blood T cell repertoires in COVID-19. Study in general: Sites across the United States, Italy and Spain contributed samples from acute and convalescent COVID-19. Sample material is recorded as cDNA or gDNA derived from T cells, B-cell-depleted T cells, or PBMCs.

Methods used by the authors: Amplification with reference gene primers provided the estimates of nucleated cell counts. Sequencing used immunoSEQ multiplex PCR; TCRdb keeps in-frame clones, though not all of them. That table gives V, J and clone size, and the DNA gave D and trimming. The sample includes 90,000 to 120,000 clones, around 89% of them seen just once. Trimming pared 7 bases from V and 5 bases from J, leaving 20 bases between. This CDR3 comprises 15 residues. CDR1 LNHDA and CDR2 SQIVND come from the germline V gene (reference sequence). The sequence was collected from a man aged 45-65 years with active or convalescent COVID-19. The chain combines TRBV19 with TRBJ1-2; no definite D call. The sequenced sample was peripheral blood. CDR3 residues: CASNEAGTRGYGYTF. The CDR3 bases are TGTGCCAGTAATGAGGCGGGAACTCGCGGTTATGGCTACACCTTC.